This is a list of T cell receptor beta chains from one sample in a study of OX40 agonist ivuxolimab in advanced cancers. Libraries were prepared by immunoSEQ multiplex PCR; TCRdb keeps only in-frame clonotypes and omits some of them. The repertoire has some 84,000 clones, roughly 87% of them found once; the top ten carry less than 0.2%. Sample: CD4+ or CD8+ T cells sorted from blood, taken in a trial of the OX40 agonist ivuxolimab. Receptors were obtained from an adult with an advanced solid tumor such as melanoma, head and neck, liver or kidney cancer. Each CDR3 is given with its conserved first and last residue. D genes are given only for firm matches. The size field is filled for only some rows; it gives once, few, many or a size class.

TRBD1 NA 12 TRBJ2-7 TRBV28 TGTGCCAGCGGGACAGGGTACTACGAGCAGTACTTC CASGTGYYEQYF
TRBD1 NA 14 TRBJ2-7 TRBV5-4 TGTGCCAGCAGCTCTACACCAACAGGGGACGAGCAGTACTTC CASSSTPTGDEQYF
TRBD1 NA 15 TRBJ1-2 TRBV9 TGTGCCAGCAGCGTAGGTCGGACAGGGATATATGGCTACACCTTC CASSVGRTGIYGYTF
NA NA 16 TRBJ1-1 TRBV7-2 TGTGCCAGCAGCTCCCGGGACTTATCACTGAACACTGAAGCTTTCTTT CASSSRDLSLNTEAFF
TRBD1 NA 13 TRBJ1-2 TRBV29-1 TGCAGCGTTCTTACTACAGGGGGCCGTGGCTACACCTTC CSVLTTGGRGYTF
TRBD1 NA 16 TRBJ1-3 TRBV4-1 TGCGCCAGCAGCCGGGGACAGGGGGGCTCTGGAAACACCATATATTTT CASSRGQGGSGNTIYF
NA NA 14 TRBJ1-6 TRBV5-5 TGTGCCAGCAGCTTGTCTCAGTATAATTCACCCCTCCACTTT CASSLSQYNSPLHF
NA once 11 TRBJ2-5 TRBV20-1 TGCAGTGCCAATGGGAGGGAGACCCAGTACTTC CSANGRETQYF
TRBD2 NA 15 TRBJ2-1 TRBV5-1 TGCGCCAGCAGCTTATTAGCGGGGGGGCGTGATGAGCAGTTCTTC CASSLLAGGRDEQFF
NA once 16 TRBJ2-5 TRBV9 TGTGCCAGCAGCGTAGCGAGCGGACTGCCTGGAGAGACCCAGTACTTC CASSVASGLPGETQYF
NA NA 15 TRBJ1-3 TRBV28 TGTGCCAGCGGCCAAAGACAGGTCCCCGGAAACACCATATATTTT CASGQRQVPGNTIYF
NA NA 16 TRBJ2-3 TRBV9 TGTGCCAGCAGCGTTTTTCTCAGCGGGTTAGGAGATACGCAGTATTTT CASSVFLSGLGDTQYF
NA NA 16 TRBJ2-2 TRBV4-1 TGCGCCAGCAGCCAAGTCGGGGGGCGCGGGACCGGGGAGCTGTTTTTT CASSQVGGRGTGELFF
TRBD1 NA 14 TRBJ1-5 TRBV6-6 TGTGCCAGCAGGGGACAGGGGCAGGGTCAGCCCCAGCATTTT CASRGQGQGQPQHF
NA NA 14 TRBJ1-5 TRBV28 TGTGCCAGCAGTTCCTATCAGGGGCATCAGCCCCAGCATTTT CASSSYQGHQPQHF
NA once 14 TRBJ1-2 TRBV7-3 TGTGCCAGCAGCTTAGGCCGGGCCCTTGGGGGCTACACCTTC CASSLGRALGGYTF
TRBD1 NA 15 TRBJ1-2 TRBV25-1 TGTGCCAGCAGTGAATATGGGACAGGGAACTATGGCTACACCTTC CASSEYGTGNYGYTF
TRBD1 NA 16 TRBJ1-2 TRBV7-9 TGTGCCAGCAGCTTACCCCTCGGGACAGGGATGCGTGGCTACACCTTC CASSLPLGTGMRGYTF
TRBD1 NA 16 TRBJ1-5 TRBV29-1 TGCAGCGTTGTTATTGGGACAGCCTCTACGAATCAGCCCCAGCATTTT CSVVIGTASTNQPQHF
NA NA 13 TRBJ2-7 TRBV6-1 TGTGCCAGCTCGATCGGGAGCTCCTACGAGCAGTACTTC CASSIGSSYEQYF
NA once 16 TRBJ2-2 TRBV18 TGTGCCAGCTCACCAGGTTTTCCCGGCTCCGCCGGGGAGCTGTTTTTT CASSPGFPGSAGELFF
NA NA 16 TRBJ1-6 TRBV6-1 TGTGCCAGCAGTGAAGCAGGTTATTATCCACCCCGAACCCTCCACTTT CASSEAGYYPPRTLHF
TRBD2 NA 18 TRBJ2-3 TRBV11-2 TGTGCCAGCAGCTCCCGGGGGGGTTGGTCGGCTTACACAGATACGCAGTATTTT CASSSRGGWSAYTDTQYF
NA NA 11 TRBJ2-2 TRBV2 TGTGCCAGCAGTTACGCCGGGGAGCTGTTTTTT CASSYAGELFF
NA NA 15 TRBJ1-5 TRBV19 TGTGCCAGTAGTATATTGTCCGTGTACAATCAGCCCCAGCATTTT CASSILSVYNQPQHF
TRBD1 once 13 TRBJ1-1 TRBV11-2 TGTGCCAGCAGCACCGACAGGGTGGCTGAAGCTTTCTTT CASSTDRVAEAFF
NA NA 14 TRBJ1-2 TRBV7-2 TGTGCCAGCAGCTCTTCCCTAAAGGGTATAGGCTACACCTTC CASSSSLKGIGYTF
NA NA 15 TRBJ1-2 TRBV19 TGTGCCAGTAGTATAGCAGGACGGGCTAACTATGGCTACACCTTC CASSIAGRANYGYTF
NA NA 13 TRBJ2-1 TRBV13 TGTGCCAGCAGCGCCTCTACCTACAATGAGCAGTTCTTC CASSASTYNEQFF